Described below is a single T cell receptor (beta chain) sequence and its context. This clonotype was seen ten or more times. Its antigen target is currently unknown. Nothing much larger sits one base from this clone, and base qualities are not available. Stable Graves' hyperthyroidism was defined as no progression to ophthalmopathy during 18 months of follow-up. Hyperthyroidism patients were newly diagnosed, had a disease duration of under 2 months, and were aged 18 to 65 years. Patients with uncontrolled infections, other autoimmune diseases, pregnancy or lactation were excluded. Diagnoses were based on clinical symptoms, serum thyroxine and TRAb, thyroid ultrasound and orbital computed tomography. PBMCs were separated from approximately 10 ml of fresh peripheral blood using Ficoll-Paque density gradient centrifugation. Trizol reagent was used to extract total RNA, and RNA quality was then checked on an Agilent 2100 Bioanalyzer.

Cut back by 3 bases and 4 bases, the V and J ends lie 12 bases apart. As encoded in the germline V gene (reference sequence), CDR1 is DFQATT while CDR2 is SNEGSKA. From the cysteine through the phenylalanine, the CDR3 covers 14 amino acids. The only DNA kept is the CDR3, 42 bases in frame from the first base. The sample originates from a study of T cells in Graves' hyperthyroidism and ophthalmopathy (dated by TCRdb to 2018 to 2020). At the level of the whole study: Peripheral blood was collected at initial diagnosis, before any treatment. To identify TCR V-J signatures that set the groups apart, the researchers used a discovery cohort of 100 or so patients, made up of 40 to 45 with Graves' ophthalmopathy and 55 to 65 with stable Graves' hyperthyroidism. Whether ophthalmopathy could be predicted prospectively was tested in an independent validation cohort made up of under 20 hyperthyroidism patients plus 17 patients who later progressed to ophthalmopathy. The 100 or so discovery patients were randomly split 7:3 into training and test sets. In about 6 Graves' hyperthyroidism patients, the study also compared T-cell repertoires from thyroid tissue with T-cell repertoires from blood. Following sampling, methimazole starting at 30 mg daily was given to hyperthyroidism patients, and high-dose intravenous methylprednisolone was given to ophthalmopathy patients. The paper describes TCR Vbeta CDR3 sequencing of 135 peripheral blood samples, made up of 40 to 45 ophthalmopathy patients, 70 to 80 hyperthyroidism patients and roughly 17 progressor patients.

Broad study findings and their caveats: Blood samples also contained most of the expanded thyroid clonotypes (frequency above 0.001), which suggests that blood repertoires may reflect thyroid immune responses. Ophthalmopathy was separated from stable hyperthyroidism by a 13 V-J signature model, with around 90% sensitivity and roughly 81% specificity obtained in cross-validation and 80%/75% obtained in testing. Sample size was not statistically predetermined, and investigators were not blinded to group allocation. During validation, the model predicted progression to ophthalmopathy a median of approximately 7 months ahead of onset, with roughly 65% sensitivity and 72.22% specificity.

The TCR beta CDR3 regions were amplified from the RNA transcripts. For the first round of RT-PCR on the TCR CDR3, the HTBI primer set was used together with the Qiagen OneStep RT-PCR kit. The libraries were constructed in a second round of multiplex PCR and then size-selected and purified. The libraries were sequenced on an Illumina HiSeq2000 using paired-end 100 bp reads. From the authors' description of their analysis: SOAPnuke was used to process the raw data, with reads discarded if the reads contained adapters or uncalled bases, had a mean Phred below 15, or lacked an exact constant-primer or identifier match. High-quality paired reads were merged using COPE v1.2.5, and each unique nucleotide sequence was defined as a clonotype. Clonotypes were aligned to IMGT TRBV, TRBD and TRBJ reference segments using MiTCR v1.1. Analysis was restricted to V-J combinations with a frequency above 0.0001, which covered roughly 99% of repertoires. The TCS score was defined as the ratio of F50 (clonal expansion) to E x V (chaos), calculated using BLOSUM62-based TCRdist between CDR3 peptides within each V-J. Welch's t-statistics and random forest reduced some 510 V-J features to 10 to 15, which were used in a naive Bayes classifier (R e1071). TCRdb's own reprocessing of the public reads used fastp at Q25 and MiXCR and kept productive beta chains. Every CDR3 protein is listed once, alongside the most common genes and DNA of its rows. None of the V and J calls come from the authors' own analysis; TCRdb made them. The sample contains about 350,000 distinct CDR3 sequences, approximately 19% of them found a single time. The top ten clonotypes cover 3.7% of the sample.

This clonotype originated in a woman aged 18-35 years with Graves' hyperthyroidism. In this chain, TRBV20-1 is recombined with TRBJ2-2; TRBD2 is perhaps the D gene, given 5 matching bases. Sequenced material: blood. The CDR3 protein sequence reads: CSASRLALTGELFF. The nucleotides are TGCAGTGCTAGTCGGCTAGCTCTCACCGGGGAGCTGTTTTTT.